A single sample gave rise to the 24 T cell receptor beta chains below, sequenced in a study of blood T cells in healthy people across ages (dated by TCRdb to between 2014 and 2017). Library method: 5' RACE. A second PCR of about 6 to 11 cycles was performed with a sample-barcoded 5' primer and a J-beta primer mix. TCRdb itself trimmed the public reads at Q25 with fastp, ran MiXCR and retained productive beta chains. Entries that share a CDR3 protein sequence are merged under the most common genes and DNA. The sample has some 1,800,000 distinct CDR3 sequences on record, approximately 40% of them singletons. The leading ten clones occupy under 25% of the sample. Specimen: blood. The receptors were gathered from a human donor in good health.

This clonotype was recorded a few times. The chain couples TRBV12-3 or TRBV12-4 to TRBJ2-7; tentatively, D is TRBD1 or TRBD2 (5 bases each). The DNA end is a closer match to TRBJ2-5, so the J assignment may be wrong. This CDR3 is 13 amino acids long. This CDR3 reads CASSRVGAETQYF. The CDR3 DNA reads as TGTGCCAGCAGTCGGGTCGGGGCGGAGACCCAGTACTTC.

V usage is TRBV7-2 and J usage is TRBJ2-1; no reliable D call. Germline V gene data show CDR1 as SGHTA and CDR2 as FQGNSA. This CDR3 comprises 16 residues. The germline V and J ends were trimmed by 0 bases and 0 bases, with 9 bases remaining between them. CDR3 coding DNA: TGTGCCAGCAGCTTAGCGCTGCTGAGCTCCTACAATGAGCAGTTCTTC. This codes for CASSLALLSSYNEQFF.

This clonotype was counted a few times. The chain has TRBV6-2 or TRBV6-3 and TRBJ2-1; 10 positions match TRBD2. V shed 5 bases and J 7 bases; nucleotides not matched to a gene: 11. The germline CDR1 and CDR2 sequences are MNHEY and SVGEGT. The CDR3 consists of 16 residues. Here the CDR3 reads CASSPRAGGPINEQFF. The DNA of the CDR3 is TGTGCCAGCAGTCCCAGAGCGGGGGGGCCGATAAATGAGCAGTTCTTC.

The rearrangement uses TRBV20-1 and TRBJ2-4; D could derive from TRBD1 or TRBD2 (5 bases each). Trimming took 5 bases from V and 13 from J, leaving 24 bases between them. The CDR3 contains 14 residues. CDR1 is DFQATT, CDR2 SNEGSKA, per germline (reference sequence). CDR3 loop: CSAPSGTDRREQYF. CDR3 bases: TGCAGTGCTCCCTCCGGGACGGATCGACGAGAGCAGTACTTC.

This clonotype was recorded only once. This chain uses TRBV13 with TRBJ2-4; 9 positions agree with TRBD1. With the DNA end fitting TRBJ2-7 better, the J assignment may be wrong. The CDR3 is 18 amino acids. Germline CDR1 reads PRHDT; CDR2 reads FYEKMQ (reference sequence). The CDR3 protein is CASSLGLGGQGSSYEQYF. DNA of the CDR3: TGTGCCAGCAGCTTAGGCCTTGGCGGACAGGGGAGTAGCTACGAGCAGTACTTC.

Details on this clonotype: One junction end disagrees with the germline gene, perhaps due to a read error. The V and J genes are TRBV7-8 and TRBJ2-7; 9 bases map to TRBD1. CDR1 SGHVS and CDR2 FQNEAQ come from the germline V gene. The CDR3 has 15 residues. CDR3 nucleotide sequence: TGTGCCGGCAGCTTAGCATGGACAGGGGAACGCGAGCAGTACTTC. Protein product: CAGSLAWTGEREQYF.

The chain uses TRBV28 and TRBJ2-5; D gene uncertain. Germline V lookup: CDR1 MDHEN, CDR2 SYDVKM. Trimming pared 2 bases from V and 4 bases from J, leaving 14 bases between. This CDR3 is 15 amino acids long. In DNA form, the CDR3 reads TGTGCCAGCAGTTTAGGGTTGGGTGGAATAGAGACCCAGTACTTC. This gives the protein CASSLGLGGIETQYF.

J is TRBJ2-7 and V is TRBV14, with a tentative D call TRBD2 (6 bases). The V gene lost 0 bases and the J gene lost 2 bases, with 14 bases spanning the gap. This CDR3 region has 16 residues. Germline CDR1 is SGHDN and CDR2 is FVKESK. CDR3: CASSQEGDFPTYEQYF. The CDR3 bases are TGTGCCAGCAGCCAAGAGGGGGACTTCCCAACCTACGAGCAGTACTTC.

Concerning this clonotype itself: An end of the junction does not agree with germline; a read error may underlie this. The chain combines TRBV20-1 with TRBJ1-1, with 7 bases matching TRBD1. CDR3 length: 12 residues. From germline, CDR1 is DFQATT and CDR2 SNEGSKA (reference sequence). The CDR3 protein is CGASTTQGGAFF. CDR3 nucleotide sequence: TGCGGTGCTAGTACAACGCAGGGGGGCGCTTTCTTT.

This chain connects TRBV7-9 to TRBJ2-5; possibly TRBD2 for D (6 bases). The DNA end lines up better with TRBJ2-7; the J call may be wrong. The germline V gene has CDR1 SEHNR and CDR2 FQNEAQ (reference sequence). The CDR3 runs to 13 residues. CDR3 nucleotide sequence: TGTGCCAGCCTCTCCCTGTGGGAGGACGAGCAGTACTTC. Protein product: CASLSLWEDEQYF.

This clonotype was detected many times. Germline is not matched at one junction end, which may reflect a read error. The V call is TRBV7-2, the J call TRBJ2-1, with TRBD1 matching over 9 bases. Germline CDR1 is SGHTA and CDR2 is FQGNSA. This CDR3 has 13 residues. CDR3 coding DNA: TGCGCCAGCAGCCCGACAGGGGGTAATGAGCAGTTCTTC. Translating gives CASSPTGGNEQFF.

On this clonotype: The junction differs from germline at one of its ends, possibly a read error. This chain uses TRBV4-3 with TRBJ2-5, with TRBD1 as a possible D gene (6 bases). The CDR3 consists of 14 residues. CDR1 is LGHNA, CDR2 YSLEER, per germline. CDR3 sequence: CASSQDRGYETRYF. CDR3 bases: TGCGCCAGCAGCCAAGACAGGGGATACGAGACCCGGTACTTC.

The rearrangement joins TRBV27 to TRBJ2-7; 7 nucleotides match TRBD2. Germline CDR1 is MNHEY and CDR2 is SMNVEV (reference sequence). CDR3 length equals 16 residues. Losses at the gene ends were 4 bases for V and 2 bases for J; bases not matched to a gene: 11. The CDR3 region is CASSSFKGRGAYEQYF. The DNA of the CDR3 is TGTGCCAGCAGTTCATTCAAGGGTCGGGGGGCCTACGAGCAGTACTTC.

The chain couples TRBV11-2 to TRBJ2-1, with 14 bases matching TRBD2. This CDR3 contains 20 residues. CDR1 SGHAT and CDR2 FQNNGV come from the germline V gene. V was clipped by 5 bases and J by 4 bases; unmatched bases: 16. The CDR3 loop reads CASSLFRETSGGAGYNEQFF. The CDR3 DNA reads as TGTGCCAGCAGCCTATTTCGGGAGACTAGCGGGGGGGCGGGATACAATGAGCAGTTCTTC. Full variable domain (outside the CDR3, taken from reference TRBV11-2 and TRBJ2-1): EAGVAQSPRYKIIEKRQSVAFWCNPISGHATLYWYQQILGQGPKLLIQFQNNGVVDDSQLPKDRFSAERLKGVDSTLKIQPAKLEDSAVYLCASSLFRETSGGAGYNEQFFGPGTRLTVL.

The chain carries TRBV2 and TRBJ1-3; a possible D gene is TRBD1 (6 bases). The CDR3 is made up of 14 amino acids. In germline, CDR1 is SNHLY, CDR2 FYNNEI. The V gene lost 4 bases and the J gene lost 6 bases, with 13 bases spanning the gap. CDR3 sequence: CASSGPYRANTIYF. As DNA, the CDR3 is TGTGCCAGCAGTGGACCGTACAGGGCAAACACCATATATTTT.

This clonotype showed up just once. The V and J genes are TRBV4-2 and TRBJ2-1; D might be TRBD2 (5 bases). This CDR3 has 16 amino acids. Germline V gene sequence: CDR1 LGHNA, CDR2 YNFKEQ. V lost 0 bases to trimming and J lost 3 bases, with 12 bases between them. CDR3 region: CASSQDQSGVYNEQFF. As DNA, the CDR3 is TGTGCCAGCAGCCAAGATCAGAGCGGAGTCTACAATGAGCAGTTCTTC.

This clonotype appeared a few times. This chain joins TRBV9 and TRBJ1-1; D ambiguous. The CDR3 spans 14 residues. Germline CDR1 reads SGDLS; CDR2 reads YYNGEE. The V end lost 0 bases, the J end lost 4 bases, and 10 bases lay between the germline ends. CDR3: CASSVGEGGTEAFF. In DNA form, the CDR3 reads TGTGCCAGCAGCGTAGGGGAGGGAGGCACTGAAGCTTTCTTT.

V is TRBV4-3 and J is TRBJ2-5, with 11 bases aligning to TRBD2. Unmatched junction bases numbered 8, after V lost 0 bases and J lost 2 bases. The CDR3 contains 18 residues. The germline gives CDR1 LGHNA, CDR2 YSLEER. The CDR3 here is CASSQDLGTSGPQETQYF. The CDR3 DNA reads as TGCGCCAGCAGCCAAGATCTCGGGACTAGCGGCCCACAAGAGACCCAGTACTTC.

This clonotype was recorded a few times. The CDR3 sequence: CASSRGDGLYGYTF. DNA of the CDR3: TGTGCCAGCAGCAGAGGGGATGGATTATATGGCTACACCTTC. The V call is TRBV7-9, the J call TRBJ1-2; tentatively, D is TRBD1 (5 bases). Trimming took 5 bases from V and 5 from J, leaving 15 bases between them. CDR3 length: 14 amino acids. Germline lookup yields CDR1 SEHNR and CDR2 FQNEAQ (reference sequence).

The chain is built from TRBV10-3 and TRBJ1-1, with D uncertain. CDR1 is ENHRY and CDR2 is SYGVKD in the germline V gene. V was pared by 2 bases and J by 5 bases, with 12 bases between. The CDR3 sequence is 14 residues long. CDR3 region: CAISEVDLRTEAFF. Here the CDR3 DNA reads TGTGCCATCAGTGAGGTAGACCTGAGGACTGAAGCTTTCTTT.

Remarks on this clonotype: A much larger clone lies a single base off, so this may be a read error. V usage is TRBV10-3 and J usage is TRBJ1-2; D is ambiguous. V was pared by 2 bases and J by 6 bases, with 16 bases between. Germline assignment: CDR1 ENHRY and CDR2 SYGVKD. The CDR3 runs to 15 residues. The CDR3 bases are TGTGCCATCAGTGAGGCGAGGGAATCCCAGAATGGCTACACCTTC. Translating it yields CAISEARESQNGYTF.

The chain carries TRBV7-9 and TRBJ1-2, with D hard to call. Germline loops: CDR1 SEHNR, CDR2 FQNEAQ (reference sequence). This CDR3 region has 15 residues. Trimming left V 0 bases short and J 7 bases short, with 15 bases between. The CDR3 DNA sequence: TGTGCCAGCAGCTTAGCGACGGACTCTAGAGGTGGCTACACCTTC. As protein: CASSLATDSRGGYTF.

The gene calls are TRBV20-1 and TRBJ2-1, with no clear D. V lost 6 bases to trimming and J lost 6 bases, with 15 bases between them. Germline assignment: CDR1 DFQATT and CDR2 SNEGSKA (reference sequence). The CDR3 is made up of 13 amino acids. This CDR3 reads CSAPRLGRNEQFF. CDR3 in DNA: TGCAGTGCCCCCCGACTTGGGCGCAATGAGCAGTTCTTC.

This clonotype was found a few times. The chain carries TRBV6-5 and TRBJ1-5; no firm D call. The V gene's germline CDR1 is MNHEY and CDR2 SVGAGI. The CDR3 contains 16 residues. Trimming stripped 2 bases from V and 2 bases from J, with 13 bases between. The chain's CDR3 is CASSYLKPVGNQPQHF. The CDR3, as DNA: TGTGCCAGCAGTTACCTGAAGCCGGTAGGCAATCAGCCCCAGCATTTT.